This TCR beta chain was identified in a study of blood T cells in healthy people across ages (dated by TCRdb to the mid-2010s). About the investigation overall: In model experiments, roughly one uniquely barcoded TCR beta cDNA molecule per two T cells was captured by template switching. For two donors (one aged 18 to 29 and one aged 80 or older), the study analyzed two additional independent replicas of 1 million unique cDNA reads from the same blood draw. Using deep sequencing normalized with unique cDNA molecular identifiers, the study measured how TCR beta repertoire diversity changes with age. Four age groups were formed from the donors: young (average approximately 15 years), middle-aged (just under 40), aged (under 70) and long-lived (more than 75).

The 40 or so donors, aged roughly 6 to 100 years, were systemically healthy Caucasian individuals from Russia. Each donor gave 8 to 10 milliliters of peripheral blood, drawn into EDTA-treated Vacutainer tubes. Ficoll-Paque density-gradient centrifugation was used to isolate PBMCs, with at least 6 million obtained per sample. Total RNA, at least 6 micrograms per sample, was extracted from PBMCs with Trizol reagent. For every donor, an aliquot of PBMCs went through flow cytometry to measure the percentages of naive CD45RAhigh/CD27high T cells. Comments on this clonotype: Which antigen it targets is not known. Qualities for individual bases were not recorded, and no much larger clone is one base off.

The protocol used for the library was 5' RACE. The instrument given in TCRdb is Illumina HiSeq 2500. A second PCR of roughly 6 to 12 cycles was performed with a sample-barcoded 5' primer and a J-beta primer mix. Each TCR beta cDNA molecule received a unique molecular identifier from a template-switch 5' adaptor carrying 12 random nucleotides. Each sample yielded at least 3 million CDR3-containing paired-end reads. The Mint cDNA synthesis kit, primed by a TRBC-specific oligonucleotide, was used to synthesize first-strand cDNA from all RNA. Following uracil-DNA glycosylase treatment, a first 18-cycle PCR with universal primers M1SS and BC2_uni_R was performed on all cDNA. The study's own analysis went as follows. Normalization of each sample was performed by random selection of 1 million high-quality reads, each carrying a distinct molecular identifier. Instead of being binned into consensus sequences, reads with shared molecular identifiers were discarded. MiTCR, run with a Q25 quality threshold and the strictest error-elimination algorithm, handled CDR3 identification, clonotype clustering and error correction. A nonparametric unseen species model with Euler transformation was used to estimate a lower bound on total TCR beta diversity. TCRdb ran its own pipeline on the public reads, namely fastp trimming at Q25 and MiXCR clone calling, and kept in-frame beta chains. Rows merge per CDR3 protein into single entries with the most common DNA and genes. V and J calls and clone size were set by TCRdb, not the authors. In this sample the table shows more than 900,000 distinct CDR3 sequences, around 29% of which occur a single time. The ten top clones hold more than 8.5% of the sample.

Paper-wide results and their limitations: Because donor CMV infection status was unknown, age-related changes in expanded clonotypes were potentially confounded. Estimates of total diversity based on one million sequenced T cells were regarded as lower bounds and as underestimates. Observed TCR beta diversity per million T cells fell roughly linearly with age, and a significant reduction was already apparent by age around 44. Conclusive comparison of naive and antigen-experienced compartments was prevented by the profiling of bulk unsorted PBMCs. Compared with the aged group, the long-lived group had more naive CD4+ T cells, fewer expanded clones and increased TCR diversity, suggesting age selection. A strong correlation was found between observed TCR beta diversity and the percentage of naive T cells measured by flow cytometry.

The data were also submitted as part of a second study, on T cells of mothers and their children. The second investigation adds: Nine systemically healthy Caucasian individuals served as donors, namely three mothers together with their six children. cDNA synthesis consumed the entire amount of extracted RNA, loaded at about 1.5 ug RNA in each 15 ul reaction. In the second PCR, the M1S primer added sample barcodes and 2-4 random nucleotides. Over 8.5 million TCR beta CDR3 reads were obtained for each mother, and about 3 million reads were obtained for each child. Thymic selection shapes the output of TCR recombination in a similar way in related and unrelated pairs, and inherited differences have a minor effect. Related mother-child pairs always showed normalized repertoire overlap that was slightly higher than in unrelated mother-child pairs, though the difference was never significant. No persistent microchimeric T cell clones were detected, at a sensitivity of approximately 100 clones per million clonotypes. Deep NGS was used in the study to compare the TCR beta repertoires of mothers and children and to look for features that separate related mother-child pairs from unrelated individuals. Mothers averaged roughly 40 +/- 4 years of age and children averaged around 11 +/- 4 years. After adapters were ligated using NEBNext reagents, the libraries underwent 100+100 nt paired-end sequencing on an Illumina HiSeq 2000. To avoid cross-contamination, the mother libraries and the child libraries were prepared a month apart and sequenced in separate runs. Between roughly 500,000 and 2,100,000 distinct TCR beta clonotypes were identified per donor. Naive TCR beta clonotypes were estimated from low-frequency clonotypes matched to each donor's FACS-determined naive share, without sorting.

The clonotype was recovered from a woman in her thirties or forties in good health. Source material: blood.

The CDR3 has the sequence CASNQGGRDTEAFF. The nucleotides read TGTGCCAGCAACCAGGGAGGGCGCGACACTGAAGCTTTCTTT. The V gene is TRBV3-1 and the J gene is TRBJ1-1; TRBD1 is a possible D gene, resting on 5 matching bases. V is clipped by 7 bases and J by 3 bases, and the sequence between their germline boundaries is 15 bases long. From cysteine to phenylalanine, the CDR3 is 14 amino acids long. Only the CDR3 region is kept as DNA, spanning 42 bases read in frame from base 1. The germline V gene (reference sequence) gives CDR1 as LGHDT and CDR2 as YNNKEL.